This entry concerns a single T cell receptor beta chain. CDR1 and CDR2 (germline): SGDLS, YYNGEE. Germline trimming cut 0 bases from V and 8 bases from J; bases unmatched to any gene: 6. This CDR3 comprises 15 residues. The data originate from a study of blood T cell repertoires in COVID-19. About the study: The United States, Italy and Spain were the sources of the acute and convalescent COVID-19 samples. Sources were T cells, B-cell-depleted T cells, or PBMCs; the material itself was cDNA or gDNA.

Sequenced by immunoSEQ multiplex PCR; TCRdb stores in-frame clones only, minus some. The table records fewer than 200,000 clones, 80% to 90% of them present only once. The origin of this receptor is a man between 18 and 35 years old who had recovered from COVID-19. Sequenced material: peripheral blood. The J gene is TRBJ1-2, the V gene TRBV9, with TRBD1 matching over 11 bases. The CDR3 DNA reads as TGTGCCAGCAGCGTAGGGGACAGGGGGTATGTCGGCTACACCTTC. It encodes CASSVGDRGYVGYTF.